The clone carrying this T cell receptor (beta chain) was seen more than once but under ten times. These data are taken from a study of identical twins. Template switching (which added a universal primer site) was used, and cDNA carried unique molecular identifiers. Via MiXCR, TCRdb re-called the 5' RACE reads, giving one row per CDR3 protein. Of around 1.7 million distinct CDR3 sequences listed, 25% to 35% were seen once; the top ten hold approximately 0.29%. Trimming took off 4 bases at V and 3 bases at J, with 12 bases between the two ends. CDR3 size: 15 residues. The specimen was cord blood. This chain connects TRBV12-3 or TRBV12-4 to TRBJ1-4, with a tentative D call TRBD1 (5 bases). The receptor comes from a newborn girl in good health. The CDR3 here is CASSWGVGANEKLFF. The CDR3, as DNA: TGTGCCAGCAGTTGGGGGGTCGGGGCTAATGAAAAACTGTTTTTT.